A single sample is the source of the 31 T cell receptor beta chains below, sequenced in a study of OX40 agonist ivuxolimab in advanced cancers. Library preparation used the immunoSEQ multiplex PCR assay. TCRdb holds this immuneACCESS table with in-frame rearrangements only. Some clones are missing; in checked studies, unresolved V genes explain under half, and the rest has no known cause. Across this sample there are about 110,000 clones, with under 95% seen only once. The ten largest clones add up to roughly 1.2% of the sample. The material sequenced was CD4+ or CD8+ T cells sorted from blood, taken in a trial of the OX40 agonist ivuxolimab. The receptors were gathered from an adult with an advanced solid tumor such as melanoma, head and neck, liver or kidney cancer.

The V call is TRBV7-6, the J call TRBJ1-1, with 7 bases identical to TRBD1. The CDR3 contains 16 residues. Germline lookup yields CDR1 SGHVS and CDR2 FNYEAQ. The V and J ends lost 3 bases and 0 bases, in that order; junction bases with no gene match: 7. The CDR3 DNA reads TGTGCCAGCAGCTTGGCCCCAGGGGGAATGAACACTGAAGCTTTCTTT. This gives the protein CASSLAPGGMNTEAFF.

The chain links TRBV6-1 to TRBJ1-6; D is ambiguous. Deletions cut 0 bases from V and 0 bases from J, with 12 bases between. Per germline, CDR1 MNHNS and CDR2 SASEGT. The CDR3 is 18 amino acids. The CDR3 sequence: CASSEALFASSYNSPLHF. Written as DNA, the CDR3 is TGTGCCAGCAGTGAAGCACTCTTCGCAAGCTCCTATAATTCACCCCTCCACTTT.

This clone showed up just once. V usage is TRBV28 and J usage is TRBJ2-1; D gene ambiguous. V lost 4 bases and J 10 bases, leaving 14 bases between the germline ends. CDR3 size: 13 residues. Looked up from germline, CDR1 is MDHEN and CDR2 is SYDVKM. This CDR3 reads CASSSNRLGEQFF. In DNA form, the CDR3 reads TGTGCCAGCAGTTCCAACCGACTCGGGGAGCAGTTCTTC.

This clone was counted between two and nine times. J is TRBJ1-5 and V is TRBV30; possibly TRBD1 for D (5 bases). The V and J ends lost 4 bases and 6 bases respectively, with 16 bases between them. Germline CDR1 and CDR2: GTSNPN and SVGIG (reference sequence). The CDR3 covers 14 residues. CDR3 residues: CAWTQMGVSQPQHF. The CDR3 DNA is TGTGCCTGGACCCAAATGGGGGTTTCTCAGCCCCAGCATTTT.

The V and J genes are TRBV5-4 and TRBJ2-1; a possible D gene is TRBD1 (6 bases). CDR1 and CDR2 from the germline V gene are SGHNT and YYREEE (reference sequence). CDR3 length equals 12 residues. V was trimmed by 0 bases and J by 14 bases, leaving 12 bases between them. The CDR3 region has the DNA TGTGCCAGCAGCTTGGAGACGACAGGAAAGTTCTTC. Encoded protein: CASSLETTGKFF.

The chain has TRBV5-1 and TRBJ2-1; 9 bases align to TRBD1. V shed 4 bases, J shed 6 bases, and the junction held 11 bases outside the gene matches. The V gene's germline CDR1 is SGHRS and CDR2 YFSETQ. The CDR3 covers 16 residues. DNA for the CDR3: TGCGCCAGCAGCCAGCCGCCCGGGACAGGGTTCAATGAGCAGTTCTTC. Its protein product is CASSQPPGTGFNEQFF.

This clone was seen just once. The V gene is TRBV19, the J gene TRBJ1-5; maybe TRBD1 (5 bases). CDR1 is LNHDA, CDR2 SQIVND, per germline (reference sequence). The germline V and J ends were trimmed by 6 bases and 6 bases, with 15 bases remaining between them. This CDR3 has 14 residues. The CDR3 DNA is TGTGCCAGTAGACGGGGACCGGGGAGTCAGCCCCAGCATTTT. Translation gives CASRRGPGSQPQHF.

The chain uses TRBV28 and TRBJ2-7; D tentatively fits TRBD1 or TRBD2 (6 bases each). Germline CDR1 is MDHEN and CDR2 is SYDVKM. V was clipped by 6 bases and J by 4 bases, with 19 bases between them. The CDR3 runs to 15 residues. The CDR3 spells CASSPTGAMEYEQYF. The CDR3 nucleotides are TGTGCCAGCAGCCCTACGGGGGCTATGGAATACGAGCAGTACTTC.

This rearrangement joins TRBV5-5 to TRBJ1-5; 8 bases are shared with TRBD1. The germline gives CDR1 SGHKS, CDR2 YYEKEE (reference sequence). J lost 5 bases, V lost 1 base, and 11 bases had no gene match. The CDR3 has 17 amino acids. The CDR3 region is CASSLTGTGLTDQPQHF. CDR3 DNA: TGTGCCAGCAGCTTGACCGGGACAGGCCTAACGGATCAGCCCCAGCATTTT.

This chain links TRBV7-3 with TRBJ1-1, with a possible D match to TRBD1 (5 bases). Between the trimmed V and J ends, which lost 5 bases and 1 base, there was a span of 11 bases. Germline CDR1 and CDR2: SGHTA and FQGTGA. The CDR3 spans 14 residues. CDR3 amino acids: CASSAGLSNTEAFF. For the CDR3, the DNA is TGTGCCAGCAGCGCGGGACTTTCGAACACTGAAGCTTTCTTT.

Written as DNA, the CDR3 is TGCAGCGTGGGGACAGGGGGCTATGGCTACACCTTC. Amino acids: CSVGTGGYGYTF. The chain uses TRBV29-1 and TRBJ1-2, with 11 bases fitting TRBD1. Looked up from germline, CDR1 is SQVTM and CDR2 is ANQGSEA. The CDR3 is 12 amino acids. V trimming: 6 bases; J trimming: 4 bases; junction bases outside the gene matches: 1. Complete variable domain (other parts from reference TRBV29-1 and TRBJ1-2): SAVISQKPSRDICQRGTSLTIQCQVDSQVTMMFWYRQQPGQSLTLIATANQGSEATYESGFVIDKFPISRPNLTFSTLTVSNMSPEDSSIYLCSVGTGGYGYTFGSGTRLTVV.

The rearrangement uses TRBV5-1 and TRBJ2-7, with 7 positions matching TRBD1. J gave up 5 bases and V 5 bases, and 10 bases lay outside the gene matches. This CDR3 has 14 residues. Germline assignment: CDR1 SGHRS and CDR2 YFSETQ. The CDR3 DNA is TGCGCCAGCAGGGACCCACAGGGGAGCCACGAGCAGTACTTC. As protein: CASRDPQGSHEQYF.

There are a few counts of this clone. J is TRBJ2-3 and V is TRBV9; D is ambiguous. The CDR3 runs to 11 residues. Germline assignment: CDR1 SGDLS and CDR2 YYNGEE. Trimming took 2 bases from V and 4 from J, leaving 2 bases between them. CDR3 coding DNA: TGTGCCAGCAGCGTCGCAGATACGCAGTATTTT. Its protein is CASSVADTQYF.

The chain recombines TRBV5-1 with TRBJ2-2, with D perhaps given as TRBD1 or TRBD2 (6 bases each). Trimming stripped 4 bases from V and 5 bases from J, with 18 bases between. From germline, CDR1 is SGHRS and CDR2 YFSETQ. The CDR3 has 16 amino acids. The CDR3 loop reads CASSPDRGQVTGELFF. Here the CDR3 DNA reads TGCGCCAGCAGCCCAGACCGGGGGCAAGTAACCGGGGAGCTGTTTTTT.

This rearrangement joins TRBV5-1 to TRBJ1-1; TRBD1 agrees at 7 bases. There are 14 residues in the CDR3. V gave up 0 bases and J gave up 1 base; unmatched junction bases: 0. From germline, CDR1 is SGHRS and CDR2 YFSETQ. The CDR3 sequence: CASSLDRGNTEAFF. DNA of the CDR3: TGCGCCAGCAGCTTGGACAGGGGGAACACTGAAGCTTTCTTT.

The rearrangement joins TRBV9 to TRBJ1-1; 9 positions agree with TRBD1. Trimming cost V 4 bases and J 4 bases; bases outside gene matches: 2. The CDR3 is made up of 13 amino acids. CDR1 is SGDLS and CDR2 is YYNGEE in the germline V gene. The CDR3 here is CASSLQGATEAFF. CDR3 coding DNA: TGTGCCAGCAGCTTACAGGGGGCCACTGAAGCTTTCTTT.

J is TRBJ1-1 and V is TRBV12-5; D gene unclear. This CDR3 has 13 residues. Looked up from germline, CDR1 is LGHNT and CDR2 is FRNRAP. V dropped 8 bases and J dropped 0 bases, with 10 bases sitting between them. The CDR3 DNA sequence: TGTGCTAGTAGCTTCACGTTGAACACTGAAGCTTTCTTT. Translation: CASSFTLNTEAFF.

This chain uses TRBV19 with TRBJ2-1; D may be TRBD2 (5 bases). The germline CDR1 and CDR2 sequences are LNHDA and SQIVND (reference sequence). The CDR3 runs 16 residues. The V and J ends lost 5 bases and 6 bases respectively, with 20 bases between them. DNA of the CDR3: TGTGCCAGTAGTCTTCCCGTGGCGGGCACATTCAATGAGCAGTTCTTC. It is translated as CASSLPVAGTFNEQFF.

This clone is a singleton in its sample. The gene calls are TRBV10-3 and TRBJ1-5, with D perhaps matching TRBD1 (5 bases). V was clipped by 2 bases and J by 9 bases, with 11 bases between them. From germline, CDR1 is ENHRY and CDR2 SYGVKD. This CDR3 contains 13 residues. The CDR3 DNA follows: TGTGCCATCAGTGAGGGCCCCGGGGGGCCCCAGCATTTT. Its translation: CAISEGPGGPQHF.

The CDR3 sequence: CASSVSSNTEAFF. The CDR3 coding sequence is TGTGCCAGCAGCGTGTCATCGAACACTGAAGCTTTCTTT. The chain is built from TRBV9 and TRBJ1-1; D is undetermined. Germline values: CDR1 SGDLS, CDR2 YYNGEE. CDR3 length equals 13 residues. V was shortened by 2 bases and J by 1 base, with 6 bases between the two germline ends.

The chain carries TRBV30 and TRBJ2-1, with D possibly being TRBD2 (6 bases). The V end lost 4 bases, the J end lost 8 bases, and 12 bases lay between the germline ends. Germline CDR1 is GTSNPN and CDR2 is SVGIG (reference sequence). CDR3 size: 12 residues. The CDR3 DNA follows: TGTGCCTGGATCCCTGGAGGGCATGAGCAGTTCTTC. It encodes CAWIPGGHEQFF.

The J gene is TRBJ2-2, the V gene TRBV19; 10 bases align to TRBD2. Germline V lookup: CDR1 LNHDA, CDR2 SQIVND (reference sequence). V lost 2 bases, J lost 6 bases, and 6 bases stayed unmatched. There are 16 residues in the CDR3. Here the CDR3 reads CASSILAGDTPGELFF. The CDR3 DNA sequence: TGTGCCAGTAGTATACTAGCGGGAGATACCCCCGGGGAGCTGTTTTTT.

This chain connects TRBV5-1 to TRBJ1-6; D not certain. Trimming pared 0 bases from V and 8 bases from J, leaving 9 bases between. Per germline, CDR1 SGHRS and CDR2 YFSETQ. This CDR3 has 14 amino acids. The CDR3 DNA reads TGCGCCAGCAGCTTGGGACTTGGGGATTCACCCCTCCACTTT. Translated, it gives CASSLGLGDSPLHF.

The V and J genes are TRBV18 and TRBJ1-1; TRBD1 is a possible D gene (5 bases). The germline gives CDR1 KGHSH, CDR2 LQKENI. Between the trimmed V and J ends, which lost 6 bases and 0 bases, there was a span of 17 bases. The length of the CDR3 is 16 residues. The CDR3 DNA reads as TGTGCCAGCTCTTTCGACAGCGGCGTTATGAACACTGAAGCTTTCTTT. Translation gives CASSFDSGVMNTEAFF.

This clone was seen a single time. V and J are TRBV18 and TRBJ2-5, with 7 bases lining up with TRBD1. The DNA end lines up better with TRBJ2-7; the J call may be wrong. CDR1 KGHSH and CDR2 LQKENI come from the germline V gene. CDR3 length equals 13 residues. CDR3 DNA: TGTGCCAGCTCAGGGACAGACACCTACGAGCAGTACTTC. This codes for CASSGTDTYEQYF.

V and J are TRBV30 and TRBJ2-7, with 10 bases lining up with TRBD1. This CDR3 comprises 15 residues. J lost 4 bases, V lost 2 bases, and 8 bases had no gene match. Looked up from germline, CDR1 is GTSNPN and CDR2 is SVGIG (reference sequence). This CDR3 is CAWSLGDRGLYEQYF. DNA for the CDR3: TGTGCCTGGAGTCTTGGGGACAGGGGATTATACGAGCAGTACTTC.

CDR3 sequence (DNA): TGTGCCAGCTCACCAGGGAGTGGGGCCAACGTCCTGACTTTC. It translates to CASSPGSGANVLTF. This chain joins TRBV19 and TRBJ2-6; D is tentatively TRBD1 or TRBD2 (5 bases each). Germline loops: CDR1 LNHDA, CDR2 SQIVND (reference sequence). Trimming pared 9 bases from V and 3 bases from J, leaving 12 bases between. The CDR3 loop spans 14 amino acids.

The chain uses TRBV5-6 and TRBJ1-1; no clear D. This CDR3 has 13 amino acids. Germline V CDR1 and CDR2: SGHDT, YYEEEE. The V and J ends lost 0 bases and 2 bases respectively, with 5 bases between them. CDR3 sequence (DNA): TGTGCCAGCAGCTTGGCGGACAACACTGAAGCTTTCTTT. Translated, it gives CASSLADNTEAFF.

This chain uses TRBV10-1 with TRBJ2-2; D is perhaps TRBD1 (5 bases). The CDR3 sequence is 16 residues long. V gave up 5 bases and J gave up 0 bases, with 13 bases separating them. Looked up from germline, CDR1 is WNHNN and CDR2 is SYGVQD (reference sequence). The CDR3 sequence is CASSPADSANTGELFF. The CDR3 DNA follows: TGCGCCAGCAGTCCCGCTGACAGTGCGAACACCGGGGAGCTGTTTTTT.

J is TRBJ1-1 and V is TRBV19; D is ambiguous. V was shortened by 1 base and J by 8 bases, with 11 bases between the two germline ends. Germline loops: CDR1 LNHDA, CDR2 SQIVND (reference sequence). The CDR3 loop spans 13 amino acids. The CDR3 DNA is TGTGCCAGTAGTATAGGAGCCGAAGACGAAGCTTTCTTT. Residues: CASSIGAEDEAFF.

This rearrangement joins TRBV28 to TRBJ2-7; 9 nucleotides agree with TRBD2. Germline loops: CDR1 MDHEN, CDR2 SYDVKM. CDR3 size: 14 residues. V trimming: 3 bases; J trimming: 4 bases; junction bases outside the gene matches: 4. The chain's CDR3 is CASSLGGRGYEQYF. DNA of the CDR3: TGTGCCAGCAGTTTGGGCGGGAGGGGTTACGAGCAGTACTTC.